A selection of T cell receptor beta chains follows, all from one sample in a study of T cell changes during pregnancy in multiple sclerosis. Repertoires were generated with immunoSEQ multiplex PCR, while TCRdb's copy carries only in-frame clones and drops some. Here the sample spans under 95,000 clones, nearly 95% being singletons. This sample comprised peripheral blood, obtained in the second trimester of pregnancy. Receptor source: a female donor in good health, enrolled as a control in a pregnancy study. Each CDR3 is given with its conserved first and last residue. The order of the fields is D gene, clone size, J gene, V gene, CDR3 protein, CDR3 DNA. The D gene is left open where the match is weak. Clone size, where shown, is once, few, many, or a class for clones that have expanded.

TRBD2,NA,TRBJ2-3,TRBV4-1,CASSQYLAGRGDTQYF,TGCGCCAGCAGCCAATATCTAGCGGGGAGGGGGGATACGCAGTATTTT
NA,NA,TRBJ2-7,TRBV4-2,CASSQGPGRTYEQYF,TGTGCCAGCAGCCAAGGCCCTGGCAGGACCTACGAGCAGTACTTC
TRBD1,NA,TRBJ2-7,TRBV6-6,CASIDRGSYEQYF,TGTGCCAGCATCGACAGGGGATCCTACGAGCAGTACTTC
NA,few,TRBJ1-1,TRBV28,CASTRVNTEAFF,TGTGCCAGCACGCGAGTGAACACTGAAGCTTTCTTT
NA,NA,TRBJ2-7,TRBV25-1,CASSEAPIEGTSRYEQYF,TGTGCCAGCAGTGAGGCCCCTATTGAGGGGACAAGCCGCTACGAGCAGTACTTC
NA,NA,TRBJ2-1,TRBV10-3,CAISESPGTYNEQFF,TGTGCCATCAGTGAGTCCCCGGGGACCTACAATGAGCAGTTCTTC
TRBD2,NA,TRBJ2-1,TRBV4-1,CASSHHGRRGGEYNEQFF,TGCGCCAGCAGCCATCACGGTAGGCGCGGGGGGGAATACAATGAGCAGTTCTTC
TRBD1,NA,TRBJ2-7,TRBV2,CASSGRQGSEQYF,TGTGCCAGCAGTGGGAGACAGGGGAGCGAGCAGTACTTC
TRBD1,NA,TRBJ1-2,TRBV28,CATVLRGGTEYYGYTF,TGTGCCACCGTACTTCGAGGGGGGACAGAATACTATGGCTACACCTTC
NA,NA,TRBJ1-1,TRBV2,CASTQQTNTEAFF,TGTGCCAGCACGCAACAGACCAACACTGAAGCTTTCTTT
TRBD2,NA,TRBJ2-3,TRBV5-4,CASSGTGGPFGSDTQYF,TGTGCCAGCAGCGGAACGGGAGGGCCTTTTGGTTCAGATACGCAGTATTTT
TRBD1,NA,TRBJ2-7,TRBV2,CASSRATGADHEQYF,TGTGCCAGCAGCCGAGCGACAGGGGCTGACCACGAGCAGTACTTC
TRBD1,NA,TRBJ1-4,TRBV29-1,CSVIDRVDEKLFF,TGCAGCGTTATTGACAGGGTTGATGAAAAACTGTTTTTT
TRBD1,NA,TRBJ2-7,TRBV27,CASRQPGQGHHEQYF,TGTGCCAGCCGTCAACCGGGACAGGGCCATCACGAGCAGTACTTC
NA,once,TRBJ2-7,TRBV7-9,CASSLQGAPFEQYF,TGTGCCAGCAGCTTGCAGGGTGCCCCTTTCGAGCAGTACTTC
NA,NA,TRBJ2-2,TRBV7-2,CASSNRSAAWNTGELFF,TGTGCCAGCAGCAATAGGTCCGCGGCCTGGAACACCGGGGAGCTGTTTTTT